The entry that follows covers one T cell receptor beta chain sequence. Its antigen is currently unknown. The CDR3 contains 14 residues. Deletions cut 3 bases from V and 5 bases from J, with 11 bases between. Germline values: CDR1 LNHDA, CDR2 SQIVND (reference sequence). These data originate in a study of blood T cell dynamics during melanoma immunotherapy. General study results and limits: Among sorted CD8+ subsets, immune-effector cells had the highest clonality and cell-free DNA similarity.

Repertoires were generated with immunoSEQ multiplex PCR, while TCRdb's copy carries only in-frame clones and drops some. The sample comprises around 560 clones, around 76% of which are singletons, and roughly 12% rests with the top ten. Specified time point: pre-treatment baseline. Immune-effector memory T cells were defined as CD3+ CD4- CD8+ CD45RA- CD45RO-high CD27- CCR7-. The rearrangement uses TRBV19 and TRBJ2-1; D is perhaps TRBD1 (6 bases). This specimen was CD8+ T cells from blood, taken from a patient treated with checkpoint blockade. The source is a human donor with melanoma. The CDR3 DNA sequence: TGTGCCAGTAGTATGGCCCAGGGGAACAATGAGCAGTTCTTC. Protein sequence: CASSMAQGNNEQFF.